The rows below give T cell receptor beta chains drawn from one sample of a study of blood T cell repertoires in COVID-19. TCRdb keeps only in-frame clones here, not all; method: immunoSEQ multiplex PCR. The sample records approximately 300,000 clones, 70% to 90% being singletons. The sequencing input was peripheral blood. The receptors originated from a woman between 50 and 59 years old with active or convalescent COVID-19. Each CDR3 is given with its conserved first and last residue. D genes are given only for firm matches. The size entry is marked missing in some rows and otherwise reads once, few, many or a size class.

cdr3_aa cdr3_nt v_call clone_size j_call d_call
CASSSPGSGANVLTF TGTGCCAGCAGCTCCCCGGGCTCTGGGGCCAACGTCCTGACTTTC TRBV5-4 - TRBJ2-6 -
CACQGLPNTEAFF TGTGCCTGTCAGGGTCTCCCGAACACTGAAGCTTTCTTT TRBV25-1 - TRBJ1-1 -
CASTTNPGYTF TGTGCCAGCACGACAAATCCTGGCTACACCTTC TRBV2 - TRBJ1-2 -
CASSEVRNTEAFF TGTGCCAGCAGTGAAGTCAGGAACACTGAAGCTTTCTTT TRBV2 once TRBJ1-1 -
CASSLPGGRIDEQFF TGCGCCAGCAGCTTACCGGGCGGGAGGATAGATGAGCAGTTCTTC TRBV5-1 - TRBJ2-1 TRBD2
CASSIGTAPNTEAFF TGTGCCAGTAGTATTGGAACAGCACCGAACACTGAAGCTTTCTTT TRBV19 once TRBJ1-1 -
CASSQPEGQAPAGDTQYF TGCGCCAGCAGCCAACCAGAAGGACAGGCCCCTGCGGGAGATACGCAGTATTTT TRBV4-1 - TRBJ2-3 TRBD1
CASSLAWGLPPFLYNSPLHF TGTGCCAGCAGTTTGGCTTGGGGGCTCCCACCGTTTCTTTATAATTCACCCCTCCACTTT TRBV28 few TRBJ1-6 -
CASSLGSGTDTQYF TGTGCCAGCAGCTTAGGCTCGGGAACGGATACGCAGTATTTT TRBV11-3 few TRBJ2-3 -
CASSDARAEQETQYF TGTGCCAGCAGTGACGCTCGAGCGGAACAGGAGACCCAGTACTTC TRBV2 - TRBJ2-5 -
CASSSDRDRGNQPQHF TGTGCCAGCAGCTCCGACCGGGACAGGGGGAATCAGCCCCAGCATTTT TRBV7-9 - TRBJ1-5 TRBD1
CASSPGLLAGGMDEQYF TGCGCCAGCAGCCCAGGGTTACTAGCGGGAGGTATGGACGAGCAGTACTTC TRBV5-1 - TRBJ2-7 TRBD2
CAIRTGESPLHF TGTGCCATCCGGACAGGGGAATCACCCCTCCACTTT TRBV10-3 - TRBJ1-6 TRBD1
CAISESEGANSPLHF TGTGCCATCAGTGAGTCGGAGGGGGCGAATTCACCCCTCCACTTT TRBV10-3 - TRBJ1-6 TRBD1
CASSFRGWGDREQYF TGTGCCAGCAGTTTTAGAGGGTGGGGGGATCGTGAGCAGTACTTC TRBV28 - TRBJ2-7 -
CASSHGLGGYNSPLHF TGCGCCAGCAGCCATGGCTTAGGGGGCTATAATTCACCCCTCCACTTT TRBV5-1 few TRBJ1-6 -
CAWTHLLGNEQYF TGTGCCTGGACACACTTACTAGGGAACGAGCAGTACTTC TRBV30 - TRBJ2-7 -
CASSVSSGGGDTQYF TGTGCCAGCAGTGTTTCTAGCGGCGGTGGGGATACGCAGTATTTT TRBV6-4 few TRBJ2-3 TRBD2
CASTPGTGYNYGYTF TGTGCCAGCACCCCCGGGACAGGGTATAACTATGGCTACACCTTC TRBV28 - TRBJ1-2 TRBD1
CASSIRFTGELFF TGTGCCAGTAGTATACGGTTTACCGGGGAGCTGTTTTTT TRBV19 few TRBJ2-2 -
CAAGTGGSDIQYF TGTGCCGCCGGGACGGGAGGAAGTGACATTCAGTACTTC TRBV10-3 once TRBJ2-4 TRBD2
CASSQEQGAGGRAFF TGTGCCAGCAGCCAAGAACAGGGGGCGGGCGGGAGAGCGTTCTTC TRBV4-2 - TRBJ2-1 TRBD1
CSASGGQNYGYTF TGCAGTGCTAGTGGCGGACAAAACTATGGCTACACCTTC TRBV20-1 - TRBJ1-2 -
CASRTGIQGPNTGELFF TGTGCCAGCAGGACGGGTATACAGGGACCGAACACCGGGGAGCTGTTTTTT TRBV5-4 once TRBJ2-2 -
CASSETGREWEQFF TGTGCCAGCAGTGAAACGGGGAGGGAGTGGGAGCAGTTCTTC TRBV2 - TRBJ2-1 TRBD2
CASSPLGAGNQPQHF TGTGCCAGCAGTCCCCTGGGGGCGGGCAATCAGCCCCAGCATTTT TRBV27 - TRBJ1-5 -
CASSTGNGGYTF TGTGCCAGCAGTACAGGGAACGGTGGCTACACCTTC TRBV2 - TRBJ1-2 -
CATSDPGLPGTDTQYF TGTGCCACCAGTGACCCTGGACTACCCGGCACAGATACGCAGTATTTT TRBV24-1 - TRBJ2-3 -
CASSSGQLKLYNEQFF TGTGCCAGCAGTTCGGGACAGCTAAAGCTCTACAATGAGCAGTTCTTC TRBV28 - TRBJ2-1 TRBD1
CASSWGLDFNEQFF TGTGCCAGCAGCTGGGGACTCGATTTTAATGAGCAGTTCTTC TRBV11-2 once TRBJ2-1 -
CASRPGHINYGYTF TGTGCCAGCAGACCGGGACACATAAACTATGGCTACACCTTC TRBV28 - TRBJ1-2 -
CASSSTGTVTNYGYTF TGCGCCAGCAGCTCCACCGGGACTGTTACTAACTATGGCTACACCTTC TRBV5-1 - TRBJ1-2 -
CASSQLTTDTQYF TGTGCCAGCAGCCAATTAACAACAGATACGCAGTATTTT TRBV16 - TRBJ2-3 -
CATSGGPTPDTQYF TGTGCCACCAGCGGGGGGCCAACTCCAGATACGCAGTATTTT TRBV28 - TRBJ2-3 TRBD2
CASSNPGASGNTIYF TGTGCCAGCAGCAATCCGGGAGCCTCTGGAAACACCATATATTTT TRBV5-4 - TRBJ1-3 -
CASSWTGSTEAFF TGTGCCAGCAGTTGGACAGGGAGCACTGAAGCTTTCTTT TRBV28 - TRBJ1-1 TRBD1